This entry lists 31 T cell receptor beta chains sequenced from one sample in a study of PD-1 blockade in classical Hodgkin lymphoma. The time point: newly diagnosed, previously untreated cHL patient sample. Profiled with immunoSEQ multiplex PCR; TCRdb holds only in-frame clones, not every one. The table has about 17,000 clones, 87% seen once. Sequenced: peripheral blood mononuclear cells (PBMCs). The receptor set was obtained from a human donor with classical Hodgkin lymphoma.

The genes are TRBV28 and TRBJ1-5; D not certain. The CDR3 covers 13 residues. Trimming stripped 2 bases from V and 4 bases from J, with 6 bases between. Germline lookup yields CDR1 MDHEN and CDR2 SYDVKM. CDR3 sequence: CASSLGRNQPQHF. The CDR3 DNA sequence: TGTGCCAGCAGTTTAGGACGGAATCAGCCCCAGCATTTT. Looking up the rest from reference TRBV28 and TRBJ1-5 gives the full variable domain: DVKVTQSSRYLVKRTGEKVFLECVQDMDHENMFWYRQDPGLGLRLIYFSYDVKMKEKGDIPEGYSVSREKKERFSLILESASTNQTSMYLCASSLGRNQPQHFGDGTRLSIL.

This chain connects TRBV19 to TRBJ1-6; D is ambiguous. Germline values: CDR1 LNHDA, CDR2 SQIVND (reference sequence). CDR3 length: 16 amino acids. The V end lost 4 bases, the J end lost 9 bases, and 19 bases lay between the germline ends. The CDR3, as DNA: TGTGCCAGTAGTACGGGCGGCGGGAGTTCAGGTTCACCCCTCCACTTT. It specifies CASSTGGGSSGSPLHF.

This clone was seen a single time. The chain joins TRBV28 to TRBJ1-1; D not certain. The CDR3 loop spans 11 amino acids. Germline CDR1 reads MDHEN; CDR2 reads SYDVKM. V lost 8 bases to trimming and J lost 1 base, with 5 bases between them. The DNA for the CDR3 is TGTGCCAGCCCAGGGAACACTGAAGCTTTCTTT. Its translation is CASPGNTEAFF.

The V gene is TRBV7-2, the J gene TRBJ2-3; TRBD2 matches at 10 bases. This CDR3 region has 15 residues. After removal of 4 bases from V and 4 bases from J, the junction contained 5 bases not matched to a gene. The germline V gene has CDR1 SGHTA and CDR2 FQGNSA. CDR3 in amino acids: CASSSLAGAPDTQYF. The CDR3 DNA follows: TGTGCCAGCAGCTCGCTAGCGGGAGCACCAGATACGCAGTATTTT. The full variable domain, completed using reference TRBV7-2 and TRBJ2-3, is GAGVSQSPSNKVTEKGKDVELRCDPISGHTALYWYRQSLGQGLEFLIYFQGNSAPDKSGLPSDRFSAERTGGSVSTLTIQRTQQEDSAVYLCASSSLAGAPDTQYFGPGTRLTVL.

For this clone: One end of the junction varies from germline; a read error may be responsible. As DNA, the CDR3 is TGTACCAGCAGTGTTCTCGCGAACACCGGGGAGCTGTTTTTT. It is translated as CTSSVLANTGELFF. The chain carries TRBV6-1 and TRBJ2-2; D is unresolved. CDR1 and CDR2 (germline): MNHNS, SASEGT. This CDR3 has 14 amino acids.

The V call is TRBV15, the J call TRBJ1-2; maybe TRBD1 (5 bases). Deletions cut 2 bases from V and 7 bases from J, with 8 bases between. Germline-derived CDR1 and CDR2 are LNHNV and YYDKDF (reference sequence). The CDR3 runs to 12 residues. The CDR3 bases are TGTGCCACCAGCAGACAGGGCAGTGGCTACACCTTC. Its protein is CATSRQGSGYTF.

This clone is a singleton in its sample. V and J are TRBV7-2 and TRBJ1-2, with TRBD1 as a possible D gene (5 bases). CDR1 and CDR2 (germline): SGHTA, FQGNSA. V gave up 4 bases and J gave up 4 bases, with 16 bases separating them. The CDR3 covers 15 residues. The CDR3 DNA is TGTGCCAGCAGCTCCTGGGGGAGCTTCGGCTATGGCTACACCTTC. Its translation: CASSSWGSFGYGYTF.

The chain carries TRBV5-5 and TRBJ2-7, with TRBD2 identical over 7 bases. The germline gives CDR1 SGHKS, CDR2 YYEKEE (reference sequence). V dropped 4 bases and J dropped 0; count of bases not matched to a gene: 7. CDR3 length: 15 amino acids. CDR3 amino acids: CASSPWGGSSYEQYF. The CDR3 region has the DNA TGTGCCAGCAGCCCCTGGGGGGGGAGCTCCTACGAGCAGTACTTC.

The rearrangement joins TRBV7-3 to TRBJ2-5, with 7 bases fitting TRBD1. The length of the CDR3 is 13 residues. Germline CDR1 and CDR2: SGHTA and FQGTGA. The V segment lost 4 bases and the J segment 1 base; nucleotides outside the gene matches: 0. The CDR3 region is CASSYRGQETQYF. CDR3 DNA: TGTGCCAGCAGCTACAGGGGCCAAGAGACCCAGTACTTC.

The J gene is TRBJ1-5, the V gene TRBV30; D unclear. Germline V gene data show CDR1 as GTSNPN and CDR2 as SVGIG (reference sequence). This CDR3 contains 13 residues. The V gene lost 2 bases and the J gene lost 4 bases, with 9 bases spanning the gap. The CDR3 DNA reads TGTGCCTGGAGTAAGCAGCTAAATCAGCCCCAGCATTTT. Amino acids: CAWSKQLNQPQHF.

The DNA for the CDR3 is TGTGCCAGTACGCAGGGAATAACTAATGAAAAACTGTTTTTT. It codes for CASTQGITNEKLFF. The chain carries TRBV19 and TRBJ1-4; D perhaps matches TRBD1 (5 bases). The CDR3 is made up of 14 amino acids. Germline CDR1 is LNHDA and CDR2 is SQIVND (reference sequence). Deletions cut 7 bases from V and 1 base from J, with 10 bases between.

The chain links TRBV28 to TRBJ1-5; D is unresolved. The germline CDR1 and CDR2 sequences are MDHEN and SYDVKM. Trimming left V 1 base short and J 2 bases short, with 6 bases between. The CDR3 spans 14 residues. The CDR3 bases are TGTGCCAGCAGTTTATCGGCGGGCAATCAGCCCCAGCATTTT. Translated: CASSLSAGNQPQHF.

Here the CDR3 reads CASSLTYGREQYF. The CDR3, as DNA: TGTGCCAGCAGCTTGACCTATGGGCGCGAGCAGTACTTC. The gene calls are TRBV11-3 and TRBJ2-7; D is uncertain. The CDR3 sequence is 13 residues long. Trimming left V 3 bases short and J 6 bases short, with 12 bases between. Germline CDR1 SGHNT, CDR2 YENEEA.

The CDR3, as DNA: TGTGCCAGCAGCTTATGGAGCACCGGGGAGCTGTTTTTT. This codes for CASSLWSTGELFF. V is TRBV7-2 and J is TRBJ2-2; unclear D gene. The CDR3 has 13 amino acids. Germline lookup yields CDR1 SGHTA and CDR2 FQGNSA. V was pared by 2 bases and J by 4 bases, with 5 bases between.

The J gene is TRBJ2-3, the V gene TRBV11-2, with D perhaps given as TRBD1 or TRBD2 (7 bases each). The CDR3 contains 17 residues. Germline CDR1 and CDR2: SGHAT and FQNNGV. Deletions cut 3 bases from V and 0 bases from J, with 16 bases between. In DNA form, the CDR3 reads TGTGCCAGCAGCTTGTCAGGGGGGGGCCCGAGCACAGATACGCAGTATTTT. As protein: CASSLSGGGPSTDTQYF.

About this clone itself: The same CDR3 is also encoded by other DNA sequences in this sample. The DNA of the CDR3 is TGTGCCAGCAGTACTCTGGGAGAAGAGACCCAGTACTTC. As protein: CASSTLGEETQYF. This chain joins TRBV28 and TRBJ2-5; a weak D match, TRBD2 (5 bases). V was clipped by 5 bases and J by 3 bases, with 10 bases between them. Germline V CDR1 and CDR2: MDHEN, SYDVKM. This CDR3 spans 13 amino acids.

This clone is a singleton in its sample. The chain combines TRBV6-1 with TRBJ2-5; no firm D call. The germline V gene has CDR1 MNHNS and CDR2 SASEGT. This CDR3 region has 14 residues. V lost 6 bases and J 6 bases, leaving 17 bases between the germline ends. In DNA, the CDR3 is TGTGCCAGCAGCGCTACATTAGCCGGACAGACCCAGTACTTC. This sequence encodes CASSATLAGQTQYF.

The rearrangement uses TRBV7-9 and TRBJ2-1; weak D call: TRBD1 (8 bases). The CDR3 is 14 amino acids. Trimming stripped 11 bases from V and 1 base from J, with 15 bases between. Germline V CDR1 and CDR2: SEHNR, FQNEAQ (reference sequence). In DNA, the CDR3 is TGTGCCGGACAGGGACTACTGTCCTACAATGAGCAGTTCTTC. Its translation: CAGQGLLSYNEQFF.

This clone was found once. The CDR3, as DNA: TGTGCCATACGATCCCTTAATACGCAGTATTTT. Encoded protein: CAIRSLNTQYF. The chain couples TRBV2 to TRBJ2-3; D is unresolved. V lost 10 bases and J lost 7, with 12 bases in between. This CDR3 has 11 amino acids. CDR1 SNHLY and CDR2 FYNNEI come from the germline V gene.

V is TRBV30 and J is TRBJ1-1; 9 bases are shared with TRBD1. The CDR3 runs to 14 residues. Unmatched junction bases numbered 5, after V lost 2 bases and J lost 4 bases. Germline V gene data show CDR1 as GTSNPN and CDR2 as SVGIG (reference sequence). The CDR3 nucleotides read TGTGCCTGGAGTTTTATGACAGGGGGCACTGAAGCTTTCTTT. It codes for CAWSFMTGGTEAFF.

The DNA of the CDR3 is TGTGCCAGCAGCACGCGACTAGCCCCGACCGGGTACAATGAGCAGTTCTTC. It is translated as CASSTRLAPTGYNEQFF. The rearrangement uses TRBV5-4 and TRBJ2-1, with TRBD2 matching 7 bases. Germline CDR1 SGHNT, CDR2 YYREEE (reference sequence). CDR3 length: 17 amino acids. J gave up 4 bases and V 4 bases, and 14 bases lay outside the gene matches.

The V and J genes are TRBV6-4 and TRBJ2-1; 9 bases are shared with TRBD1. Germline loops: CDR1 MRHNA, CDR2 SNTAGT. The CDR3 covers 15 residues. Germline trimming cut 0 bases from V and 3 bases from J; bases unmatched to any gene: 0. CDR3 bases: TGTGCCAGCAGTGACTCGACAGGGGGCTACAATGAGCAGTTCTTC. Encoded protein: CASSDSTGGYNEQFF.

The table lists this clone with a few counts. The J gene is TRBJ2-4, the V gene TRBV5-5; 7 bases match TRBD2. With 3 bases clipped from V and 4 bases from J, the junction kept 10 bases outside the gene matches. CDR1 and CDR2 (germline): SGHKS, YYEKEE (reference sequence). This CDR3 comprises 16 residues. The CDR3 region is CASSSPRGAGKNIQYF. CDR3 sequence (DNA): TGTGCCAGCAGCTCCCCAAGAGGAGCGGGGAAAAACATTCAGTACTTC.

V usage is TRBV5-4 and J usage is TRBJ2-5; TRBD2 might be the D (6 bases). The V gene's germline CDR1 is SGHNT and CDR2 YYREEE (reference sequence). The CDR3 runs 14 residues. Trimming left V 2 bases short and J 7 bases short, with 15 bases between. The CDR3 DNA sequence: TGTGCCAGCAGCTTAAGGGACTCCGACCTGACCCAGTACTTC. This encodes CASSLRDSDLTQYF.

This clone was counted only a few times. The V gene is TRBV12-5, the J gene TRBJ2-1; TRBD1 or TRBD2 may be the D gene (5 bases each). Germline V gene sequence: CDR1 LGHNT, CDR2 FRNRAP. This CDR3 has 15 residues. Trimming pared 1 base from V and 0 bases from J, leaving 7 bases between. The CDR3 here is CASGLGGGSYNEQFF. CDR3 nucleotides: TGTGCTAGTGGTTTGGGTGGGGGCTCCTACAATGAGCAGTTCTTC.

V usage is TRBV5-1 and J usage is TRBJ2-3; 9 nucleotides line up with TRBD2. Germline loops: CDR1 SGHRS, CDR2 YFSETQ. The CDR3 has 17 amino acids. Trimming cost V 3 bases and J 6 bases; bases outside gene matches: 14. CDR3 in DNA: TGCGCCAGCAGCTCGTCGGGACTAGCAGTCACGGGGGATACGCAGTATTTT. Its protein product is CASSSSGLAVTGDTQYF.

The chain joins TRBV15 to TRBJ1-5; no definite D call. The CDR3 runs 15 residues. Germline CDR1 LNHNV, CDR2 YYDKDF (reference sequence). Trimming removed 4 bases from V and 0 bases from J, with 10 bases in between. For the CDR3, the DNA is TGTGCCACCAGCACGATTGGGTATAGCAATCAGCCCCAGCATTTT. This sequence encodes CATSTIGYSNQPQHF.

This clone was picked up a small number of times. The V call is TRBV4-2, the J call TRBJ2-6, with a tentative D call TRBD2 (5 bases). From germline, CDR1 is LGHNA and CDR2 YNFKEQ. The CDR3 loop spans 16 amino acids. With 0 bases removed from V and 4 bases from J, the gap between germline ends came to 10 bases. CDR3 protein: CASSQDHPGGANVLTF. CDR3 DNA sequence: TGTGCCAGCAGCCAAGATCACCCGGGGGGGGCCAACGTCCTGACTTTC.

The chain joins TRBV28 to TRBJ2-2; no firm D call. This CDR3 has 11 amino acids. V was clipped by 6 bases and J by 7 bases, with 6 bases between them. Germline CDR1 and CDR2: MDHEN and SYDVKM. CDR3 amino acids: CASSVFGELFF. For the CDR3, the DNA is TGTGCCAGCAGCGTTTTCGGGGAGCTGTTTTTT.

V is TRBV21-1 and J is TRBJ2-7. TRBV21-1 is reported as a pseudogene. The length of the CDR3 is 13 residues. The DNA of the CDR3 is TGTGCCAGCAGTACGGGACGGCTCTACGAGCAGTACTTC. Amino acids: CASSTGRLYEQYF.

V gene TRBV30 combines with J gene TRBJ1-1; unclear D gene. This CDR3 is built from 13 residues. V was cut by 2 bases and J by 6 bases, with 13 bases left in between. Germline V lookup: CDR1 GTSNPN, CDR2 SVGIG (reference sequence). The CDR3 coding sequence is TGTGCCTGGAGTCTGTACGCAGGCGCTGAAGCTTTCTTT. Translation: CAWSLYAGAEAFF.